The following is a T cell receptor (beta chain) sequence with its context. No antigen is known for it. TCRdb derives one entry per CDR3 protein from the 5' RACE reads, leaving out DNA. This table holds under 150,000 distinct CDR3 sequences. This entry belongs to a study of monozygotic twins with inflammatory bowel disease. The V gene's germline CDR1 is LNHNV and CDR2 YYDKDF (reference sequence). This CDR3 region has 15 residues. Regarding the study as a whole: Using the inverse Simpson index, IBD patients had lower TCRbeta diversity than healthy co-twins. Varied immunosuppressive treatments among patients may have increased repertoire variability. Support for a single strong signal or clonotype associated with IBD was absent. Among T cells, the various subtypes were not distinguishable.

The specimen was blood. The rearrangement joins TRBV15 to TRBJ1-3. The TCR comes from a human donor with ulcerative colitis or Crohn's disease, or a healthy co-twin of an affected twin (not recorded which). CDR3 residues: CATSRYLDSGNTIYF.